A single sample is the source of the 32 T cell receptor beta chains below, sequenced in a study of cytomegalovirus exposure and HLA in healthy donors. The primer mix had 60 Vbeta and 13 Jbeta primers. Method: immunoSEQ multiplex PCR; TCRdb's copy keeps in-frame clones and lacks some. The sample lists about 120,000 clones; 81% were seen once. Sequencing used PBMCs. The receptors derive from a man in his forties in good health and CMV-seronegative.

V usage is TRBV7-2 and J usage is TRBJ1-5; D possibly corresponds to TRBD1 (6 bases). CDR1 is SGHTA, CDR2 FQGNSA, per germline. V was clipped by 4 bases and J by 5 bases, with 21 bases between them. The CDR3 length is 17 residues. CDR3 bases: TGTGCCAGCAGCTCGAGCCACGGGGGGGCGTTTTATCAGCCCCAGCATTTT. It encodes CASSSSHGGAFYQPQHF.

This clone has more than one count but fewer than ten. The CDR3 loop is CAIRGTGDNQPQHF. The CDR3 nucleotides read TGTGCCATCAGAGGGACAGGCGACAATCAGCCCCAGCATTTT. This chain links TRBV10-3 with TRBJ1-5; 8 bases align to TRBD1. CDR1 ENHRY and CDR2 SYGVKD come from the germline V gene. The CDR3 sequence is 14 residues long. Trimming removed 6 bases from V and 3 bases from J; junction bases left unmatched: 4.

This chain uses TRBV11-2 with TRBJ2-2; D ambiguous. The CDR3 contains 14 residues. The V and J ends lost 1 base and 4 bases respectively, with 7 bases between them. CDR1 and CDR2 from the germline V gene are SGHAT and FQNNGV. CDR3 sequence: CASSLVSGTGELFF. The CDR3, as DNA: TGTGCCAGCAGCTTAGTATCGGGCACCGGGGAGCTGTTTTTT.

This chain uses TRBV7-8 with TRBJ1-2; 7 positions match TRBD1. The V and J ends lost 2 bases and 8 bases, in that order; junction bases with no gene match: 11. CDR1 SGHVS and CDR2 FQNEAQ come from the germline V gene. There are 15 residues in the CDR3. CDR3 in DNA: TGTGCCAGCAGCTTAAGGGAGATACAGGGGAAGGGCTACACCTTC. Translation: CASSLREIQGKGYTF. Based on the CDR3 plus reference TRBV7-8 and TRBJ1-2, the full variable domain is GAGVSQSPRYKVAKRGQDVALRCDPISGHVSLFWYQQALGQGPEFLTYFQNEAQLDKSGLPSDRFFAERPEGSVSTLKIQRTQQEDSAVYLCASSLREIQGKGYTFGSGTRLTVV.

The chain recombines TRBV6-1 with TRBJ2-5, with 8 bases that match TRBD1. The DNA matches TRBJ2-7 better at its end, which makes the J call doubtful. Germline V lookup: CDR1 MNHNS, CDR2 SASEGT. The CDR3 runs to 14 residues. This CDR3 reads CASSTGQGSYEQYF. The CDR3 bases are TGTGCCAGCAGTACTGGACAGGGCTCCTACGAGCAGTACTTC.

The gene calls are TRBV12-5 and TRBJ1-1; 12 bases line up with TRBD1. With V trimmed by 7 bases and J by 4 bases, 13 bases remained unmatched. Per the germline V gene, CDR1 is LGHNT and CDR2 is FRNRAP. The CDR3 is made up of 17 amino acids. CDR3: CASDAGTGGGGRTEAFF. DNA of the CDR3: TGTGCTAGTGACGCTGGGACAGGGGGCGGAGGTCGCACTGAAGCTTTCTTT.

V usage is TRBV7-9 and J usage is TRBJ1-1, with D hard to call. This CDR3 region has 14 residues. CDR1 and CDR2 (germline): SEHNR, FQNEAQ (reference sequence). V was pared by 1 base and J by 1 base, with 7 bases between. The CDR3: CASSLERKNTEAFF. The CDR3 nucleotides read TGTGCCAGCAGCTTAGAGAGGAAGAACACTGAAGCTTTCTTT.

This clone was observed a handful of times. The junction departs from germline at one end; a sequencing error may be responsible. V gene TRBV11-3 combines with J gene TRBJ2-4, with TRBD1 identical over 8 bases. This CDR3 contains 14 residues. CDR1 and CDR2 from the germline V gene are SGHNT and YENEEA. The CDR3 coding sequence is TGTGCCAGCAGCCCCGGACAGGGCACAAACAGTCAGTACTTC. Its protein is CASSPGQGTNSQYF.

This clone was observed a handful of times. This chain joins TRBV2 and TRBJ2-7; 7 bases match TRBD2. The CDR3 runs to 14 residues. The trim removed 4 bases at V and 2 bases at J, leaving 5 bases unmatched. CDR1 and CDR2 from the germline V gene are SNHLY and FYNNEI. For the CDR3, the DNA is TGTGCCAGCAGTGTCCTCCGGGGGGCCTACGAGCAGTACTTC. Its protein product is CASSVLRGAYEQYF.

The genes are TRBV6-5 and TRBJ1-5, with 8 bases matching TRBD1. CDR1 and CDR2 from the germline V gene are MNHEY and SVGAGI. The CDR3 extends over 15 amino acids. V shed 6 bases, J shed 2 bases, and the junction held 6 bases outside the gene matches. CDR3 DNA: TGTGCCAGCAGATCGACAGGGGCTGGCAATCAGCCCCAGCATTTT. Translated: CASRSTGAGNQPQHF.

The rearrangement joins TRBV30 to TRBJ1-1; 9 positions agree with TRBD1. Looked up from germline, CDR1 is GTSNPN and CDR2 is SVGIG (reference sequence). The CDR3 is made up of 13 amino acids. Trimming cost V 7 bases and J 1 base; bases outside gene matches: 4. The CDR3 nucleotides read TGTGCCTCTACGGGACAGGGGAACACTGAAGCTTTCTTT. It yields the protein CASTGQGNTEAFF. Complete variable domain (other parts from reference TRBV30 and TRBJ1-1): SQTIHQWPATLVQPVGSPLSLECTVEGTSNPNLYWYRQAAGRGLQLLFYSVGIGQISSEVPQNLSASRPQDRQFILSSKKLLLSDSGFYLCASTGQGNTEAFFGQGTRLTVV.

The chain has TRBV14 and TRBJ1-1, with TRBD1 matching over 9 bases. CDR3 size: 13 residues. With 3 bases clipped from V and 11 bases from J, the junction kept 7 bases outside the gene matches. Per germline, CDR1 SGHDN and CDR2 FVKESK. The CDR3 loop reads CASSHAGTGSAFF. The CDR3 DNA is TGTGCCAGCAGCCACGCTGGGACAGGGAGCGCTTTCTTT.

This chain connects TRBV19 to TRBJ1-2; D ambiguous. CDR1 is LNHDA and CDR2 is SQIVND in the germline V gene (reference sequence). CDR3 length: 12 residues. V was clipped by 7 bases and J by 3 bases, with 9 bases between them. CDR3 residues: CASMSQDYGYTF. In DNA form, the CDR3 reads TGTGCCAGTATGAGCCAGGACTATGGCTACACCTTC.

V and J are TRBV27 and TRBJ1-3; D may be TRBD1 (5 bases). The CDR3 contains 16 residues. V was trimmed by 5 bases and J by 0 bases, leaving 14 bases between them. The V gene's germline CDR1 is MNHEY and CDR2 SMNVEV (reference sequence). The CDR3 coding sequence is TGTGCCAGCAGTCCAAGACAGACGTCCTCTGGAAACACCATATATTTT. It is translated as CASSPRQTSSGNTIYF.

This clone was counted only a few times. V and J are TRBV27 and TRBJ1-5; a possible D gene is TRBD1 (5 bases). Germline V gene sequence: CDR1 MNHEY, CDR2 SMNVEV (reference sequence). There are 14 residues in the CDR3. V was trimmed by 5 bases and J by 4 bases, leaving 12 bases between them. As DNA, the CDR3 is TGTGCCAGCAGTCCGACAGTAGAAAATCAGCCCCAGCATTTT. It codes for CASSPTVENQPQHF.

This clone showed up just once. The chain joins TRBV6-1 to TRBJ2-5, with 10 nucleotides matching TRBD2. J lost 2 bases, V lost 4 bases, and 7 bases had no gene match. Germline-derived CDR1 and CDR2 are MNHNS and SASEGT. This CDR3 has 16 residues. The CDR3 protein is CASSVQRGGLQETQYF. The CDR3 region has the DNA TGTGCCAGCAGTGTGCAGCGGGGGGGCTTACAAGAGACCCAGTACTTC.

This clone was seen only once. V is TRBV19 and J is TRBJ1-2; D is ambiguous. Trimming stripped 3 bases from V and 1 base from J, with 9 bases between. Per germline, CDR1 LNHDA and CDR2 SQIVND (reference sequence). The CDR3 has 14 residues. CDR3 sequence (DNA): TGTGCCAGTAGTATGGCCGGGAATAACTATGGCTACACCTTC. It yields the protein CASSMAGNNYGYTF.

The rearrangement links TRBV7-2 to TRBJ1-4; tentative D call: TRBD1 (5 bases). The germline gives CDR1 SGHTA, CDR2 FQGNSA. The CDR3 sequence is 14 residues long. V gave up 1 base and J gave up 12 bases, with 15 bases separating them. In DNA form, the CDR3 reads TGTGCCAGCAGCTTAGGACACTCGACAGTTGAACTGTTTTTT. This codes for CASSLGHSTVELFF.

The rearrangement links TRBV4-1 to TRBJ2-1; TRBD1 matches 9 bases. This CDR3 has 13 amino acids. Germline lookup yields CDR1 MGHRA and CDR2 YSYEKL. The V segment lost 3 bases and the J segment 12 bases; nucleotides outside the gene matches: 6. The CDR3 nucleotides are TGCGCCAGCAGCCAGGGGACAGGGATTTTGCAGTTCTTC. The encoded protein is CASSQGTGILQFF.

This sequence joins TRBV7-2 and TRBJ1-5; TRBD1 might be the D (6 bases). The CDR3 has 14 amino acids. V was trimmed by 5 bases and J by 6 bases, leaving 14 bases between them. CDR1 SGHTA and CDR2 FQGNSA come from the germline V gene. CDR3 bases: TGTGCCAGCAGCCTCACCGCAGGGGCTCAGCCCCAGCATTTT. Translation: CASSLTAGAQPQHF.

The rearrangement uses TRBV7-2 and TRBJ1-6, with TRBD1 as a possible D gene (5 bases). There are 15 residues in the CDR3. Trimming left V 3 bases short and J 6 bases short, with 12 bases between. Germline V gives CDR1 SGHTA, CDR2 FQGNSA. For the CDR3, the DNA is TGTGCCAGCAGCTTCGGGGGTGGTAGTAATTCACCCCTCCACTTT. Protein: CASSFGGGSNSPLHF. The full variable domain, with the rest looked up from reference TRBV7-2 and TRBJ1-6, is GAGVSQSPSNKVTEKGKDVELRCDPISGHTALYWYRQSLGQGLEFLIYFQGNSAPDKSGLPSDRFSAERTGGSVSTLTIQRTQQEDSAVYLCASSFGGGSNSPLHFGNGTRLTVT.

CDR3 in DNA: TGTGCCAGCAGTCGGGACAGGGATAACTATGGCTACACCTTC. It specifies CASSRDRDNYGYTF. The rearrangement joins TRBV27 to TRBJ1-2; 9 bases map to TRBD1. Trimming cost V 5 bases and J 1 base; bases outside gene matches: 2. This CDR3 comprises 14 residues. The germline V gene has CDR1 MNHEY and CDR2 SMNVEV (reference sequence).

This clone came up a few times. V gene TRBV12-5 combines with J gene TRBJ2-7; TRBD1 is a possible D gene (5 bases). The CDR3 totals 12 residues. Trimming cost V 6 bases and J 3 bases, with 9 bases left between them. CDR1 and CDR2 from the germline V gene are LGHNT and FRNRAP. As DNA, the CDR3 is TGTGCTAGTGGACGACAGAACTACGAGCAGTACTTC. This codes for CASGRQNYEQYF.

This clone was picked up one time. V gene TRBV5-1 combines with J gene TRBJ2-7; no clear D gene. CDR3 length: 16 amino acids. CDR1 is SGHRS, CDR2 YFSETQ, per germline. V lost 0 bases and J 0 bases, leaving 13 bases between the germline ends. The CDR3 is CASSLDLAASSYEQYF. The CDR3 DNA sequence: TGCGCCAGCAGCTTGGATCTGGCGGCGAGCTCCTACGAGCAGTACTTC.

V is TRBV6-6 and J is TRBJ1-6, with unresolved D. The germline CDR1 and CDR2 sequences are MNHNY and SVGAGI (reference sequence). The CDR3 has 15 residues. Trimming took off 6 bases at V and 5 bases at J, with 14 bases between the two ends. The CDR3 sequence: CASSLDTQNNSPLHF. For the CDR3, the DNA is TGTGCCAGCAGCTTGGATACACAGAATAATTCACCCCTCCACTTT.

This clone was seen just once. This chain links TRBV5-4 with TRBJ1-3; 8 positions agree with TRBD1. The CDR3 is 17 amino acids. Germline CDR1 reads SGHNT; CDR2 reads YYREEE (reference sequence). The junction had 10 bases not matched to a gene; V was cut back by 5 bases and J by 0 bases. DNA of the CDR3: TGTGCCAGCAGAAACCTGGGGGACAGGTCCTCTGGAAACACCATATATTTT. Protein: CASRNLGDRSSGNTIYF.

V gene TRBV19 combines with J gene TRBJ1-1; possible D gene TRBD1, 6 bases. Germline V CDR1 and CDR2: LNHDA, SQIVND (reference sequence). Trimming left V 6 bases short and J 4 bases short, with 9 bases between. The CDR3 runs 12 residues. For the CDR3, the DNA is TGTGCCAGTAGCAGGGGTAGCACTGAAGCTTTCTTT. It codes for CASSRGSTEAFF.

The chain couples TRBV18 to TRBJ2-5, with TRBD2 matching 7 bases. Trimming removed 5 bases from V and 4 bases from J; junction bases left unmatched: 7. The germline V gene encodes CDR1 KGHSH and CDR2 LQKENI. CDR3 length: 14 amino acids. The CDR3 nucleotides are TGTGCCAGCTCATCAGAAGCGGGAACAGAGACCCAGTACTTC. Residues: CASSSEAGTETQYF.

The gene calls are TRBV6-5 and TRBJ2-3; 11 nucleotides match TRBD2. CDR1 is MNHEY and CDR2 is SVGAGI in the germline V gene. The CDR3 consists of 15 residues. V shed 6 bases and J 3 bases; nucleotides not matched to a gene: 5. CDR3 nucleotide sequence: TGTGCCAGCAGCTCACTAGCGGGAGTGACAGATACGCAGTATTTT. This codes for CASSSLAGVTDTQYF.

The chain combines TRBV19 with TRBJ2-7; 8 bases map to TRBD1. V lost 6 bases, J lost 4 bases, and 14 bases stayed unmatched. This CDR3 contains 16 residues. CDR1 and CDR2 from the germline V gene are LNHDA and SQIVND (reference sequence). The chain's CDR3 is CASSNPRGQEIYEQYF. The CDR3, as DNA: TGTGCCAGTAGCAATCCCCGGGGACAGGAGATTTACGAGCAGTACTTC.

This sequence joins TRBV10-3 and TRBJ1-2; 7 bases map to TRBD1. The CDR3 is 17 amino acids. V lost 4 bases, J lost 1 base, and 12 bases stayed unmatched. Germline V gives CDR1 ENHRY, CDR2 SYGVKD. CDR3 bases: TGTGCCATCAGTGCCGCGAGGGACAGACCTTTTAACTATGGCTACACCTTC. Translation: CAISAARDRPFNYGYTF.

The rearrangement uses TRBV4-3 and TRBJ1-2; TRBD1 is a possible D gene (6 bases). V gave up 1 base and J gave up 5 bases, with 11 bases separating them. The CDR3 is 14 amino acids. The germline CDR1 and CDR2 sequences are LGHNA and YSLEER. For the CDR3, the DNA is TGCGCCAGCAGCCAAGCGCAAACAGGGTATGGCTACACCTTC. It is translated as CASSQAQTGYGYTF.